This T cell receptor beta chain was captured in a study of cytomegalovirus exposure and HLA in healthy donors. Regarding this clone: Its antigen is not known.

General observations from the study: For presence/absence analyses, sequencing depth was assumed to be roughly uniform across donors. Common viral pathogens seemed to be connected with several of the most significant clusters, according to a later analysis.

Deletions cut 3 bases from V and 6 bases from J, with 11 bases between. The CDR3 runs 13 residues. Germline V CDR1 and CDR2: MNHEY, SMNVEV (reference sequence). PCR was performed using 60 Vbeta and 13 Jbeta primers. Sequencing used immunoSEQ multiplex PCR; TCRdb keeps in-frame clones, though not all of them. There are around 130,000 clones in the sample; around 70% occur only once, and around 2.6% lies in the top ten. The sequencing sample was made of PBMCs. This TCR came from a human donor in good health. The chain combines TRBV27 with TRBJ1-2, with D possibly TRBD1 on 5 matching bases. DNA of the CDR3: TGTGCCAGCAGTTTTTCAGGGAGGCATGGCTACACCTTC. This codes for CASSFSGRHGYTF.